These 21 T cell receptor beta chains were sequenced from one sample in a study of blood T cell repertoires in COVID-19. The protocol was immunoSEQ multiplex PCR, while the TCRdb copy is restricted to in-frame clones and leaves out a portion. The table has fewer than 35,000 clones, around nine tenths seen once. The sequenced material came from peripheral blood. The receptors derive from an older man with active COVID-19.

The rearrangement joins TRBV6-5 to TRBJ2-7, with 9 bases lining up with TRBD2. This CDR3 spans 16 amino acids. Germline-derived CDR1 and CDR2 are MNHEY and SVGAGI. With V trimmed by 0 bases and J by 4 bases, 7 bases remained unmatched. The CDR3 is CASSYSQGLAAYEQYF. The CDR3, as DNA: TGTGCCAGCAGTTACTCTCAGGGACTAGCTGCGTACGAGCAGTACTTC.

The gene calls are TRBV7-9 and TRBJ1-1; D is ambiguous. The CDR3 runs to 13 residues. Trimming took 5 bases from V and 5 from J, leaving 12 bases between them. Germline V CDR1 and CDR2: SEHNR, FQNEAQ (reference sequence). The CDR3 DNA is TGTGCCAGCAGCCCCCAAGCCGGGACTGAAGCTTTCTTT. This codes for CASSPQAGTEAFF.

The CDR3 DNA follows: TGCAGCGTTGAGGTCCTGACAGGGGGCATGGGCTATGGCTACACCTTC. Translation: CSVEVLTGGMGYGYTF. This chain connects TRBV29-1 to TRBJ1-2, with TRBD1 matching over 10 bases. CDR1 SQVTM and CDR2 ANQGSEA come from the germline V gene. The CDR3 extends over 16 amino acids. With V trimmed by 3 bases and J by 4 bases, 11 bases remained unmatched.

The V and J genes are TRBV5-6 and TRBJ2-2; perhaps TRBD2 as D (6 bases). From germline, CDR1 is SGHDT and CDR2 YYEEEE. The CDR3 runs to 18 residues. The ends were cut back, 3 bases at V and 7 bases at J, with 25 bases in the middle. The CDR3 sequence: CASSSSLGDLGRGGELFF. The CDR3 DNA is TGTGCCAGCAGCTCTTCTCTCGGGGACTTAGGAAGGGGCGGGGAGCTGTTTTTT.

The rearrangement joins TRBV11-2 to TRBJ1-1, with unresolved D. The CDR3 length is 16 residues. Germline V gene sequence: CDR1 SGHAT, CDR2 FQNNGV. Trimming took off 7 bases at V and 2 bases at J, with 20 bases between the two ends. The CDR3 sequence: CASTPTLALHNTEAFF. Written as DNA, the CDR3 is TGTGCCAGCACCCCGACCCTCGCACTACATAACACTGAAGCTTTCTTT.

V usage is TRBV18 and J usage is TRBJ2-7; 9 bases are shared with TRBD1. Germline V lookup: CDR1 KGHSH, CDR2 LQKENI. V lost 7 bases, J lost 3 bases, and 7 bases stayed unmatched. CDR3 length: 14 residues. The CDR3 coding sequence is TGTGCCAGCTGGGCCGGGACAGGGATCTACGAGCAGTACTTC. Its translation is CASWAGTGIYEQYF.

The J gene is TRBJ1-4, the V gene TRBV18, with D unresolved. The CDR3 is 15 amino acids. The germline gives CDR1 KGHSH, CDR2 LQKENI. V dropped 5 bases and J dropped 0 bases, with 10 bases sitting between them. CDR3 loop: CASSVPGTTNEKLFF. The DNA for the CDR3 is TGTGCCAGCTCAGTGCCGGGAACAACTAATGAAAAACTGTTTTTT.

This clone was seen once. The chain has TRBV6-2 or TRBV6-3 and TRBJ2-1, with D perhaps TRBD2 (6 bases). CDR3 length: 17 residues. Germline V gives CDR1 MNHEY, CDR2 SVGEGT. Deletions cut 2 bases from V and 2 bases from J, with 16 bases between. CDR3 DNA: TGTGCCAGCAGTTACAAGGGGCGACTAGGCACCTACAATGAGCAGTTCTTC. Translation gives CASSYKGRLGTYNEQFF.

The chain combines TRBV18 with TRBJ1-3; unclear D gene. Looked up from germline, CDR1 is KGHSH and CDR2 is LQKENI. This CDR3 contains 13 residues. V gave up 3 bases and J gave up 0 bases, with 3 bases separating them. CDR3 sequence: CASSPRSGNTIYF. Here the CDR3 DNA reads TGTGCCAGCTCACCCCGCTCTGGAAACACCATATATTTT.

This chain joins TRBV5-8 and TRBJ2-7; perhaps TRBD1 as D (6 bases). This CDR3 is built from 14 residues. Germline values: CDR1 SGHTS, CDR2 YDEGEE. V shed 4 bases and J shed 6 bases, with 17 bases lying between them. The CDR3 protein is CASSPSPGAIEQYF. The CDR3 bases are TGTGCCAGCAGCCCCTCGCCAGGGGCAATCGAGCAGTACTTC.

This chain uses TRBV2 with TRBJ2-5; no reliable D call. The length of the CDR3 is 13 residues. The V and J ends lost 4 bases and 5 bases respectively, with 11 bases between them. The germline CDR1 and CDR2 sequences are SNHLY and FYNNEI. This CDR3 is CASSGGLSETQYF. The CDR3 DNA reads TGTGCCAGCAGTGGAGGCCTCAGCGAGACCCAGTACTTC. The variable domain in full, completed from reference TRBV2 and TRBJ2-5, reads EPEVTQTPSHQVTQMGQEVILRCVPISNHLYFYWYRQILGQKVEFLVSFYNNEISEKSEIFDDQFSVERPDGSNFTLKIRSTKLEDSAMYFCASSGGLSETQYFGPGTRLLVL.

This chain connects TRBV7-8 to TRBJ2-7; D is perhaps TRBD1 (5 bases). This CDR3 spans 14 amino acids. Trimming took off 1 base at V and 6 bases at J, with 13 bases between the two ends. Germline V CDR1 and CDR2: SGHVS, FQNEAQ. CDR3 DNA: TGTGCCAGCAGCTTAGGTCAGGGTGGGTCCGAGCAGTACTTC. Translating gives CASSLGQGGSEQYF.

This chain uses TRBV3-1 (or the pseudogene TRBV3-2) with TRBJ2-2; 7 nucleotides match TRBD1. In germline, CDR1 is LGHDT, CDR2 YNNKEL (reference sequence). The junction had 2 bases not matched to a gene; V was cut back by 4 bases and J by 0 bases. The CDR3 is 15 amino acids. The CDR3 protein is CASSPTGTNTGELFF. The CDR3 bases are TGTGCCAGCAGCCCGACAGGGACGAACACCGGGGAGCTGTTTTTT.

J is TRBJ2-5 and V is TRBV27; the match to TRBD2 covers 12 bases. Trimming cost V 2 bases and J 5 bases; bases outside gene matches: 9. The V gene's germline CDR1 is MNHEY and CDR2 SMNVEV (reference sequence). The CDR3 covers 17 residues. CDR3 sequence: CASSLKPGLAGRETQYF. DNA of the CDR3: TGTGCCAGCAGTTTAAAACCCGGACTAGCGGGGAGGGAGACCCAGTACTTC.

The rearrangement links TRBV2 to TRBJ2-5; TRBD2 agrees at 11 bases. The CDR3 sequence is 13 residues long. CDR1 and CDR2 (germline): SNHLY, FYNNEI. V was clipped by 1 base and J by 12 bases; unmatched bases: 4. The CDR3 is CASSEGTSGSKYF. For the CDR3, the DNA is TGTGCCAGCAGTGAAGGGACTAGCGGGTCCAAGTACTTC.

This clone was detected once. The chain recombines TRBV28 with TRBJ1-4; TRBD1 might be the D (5 bases). This CDR3 spans 14 amino acids. Per germline, CDR1 MDHEN and CDR2 SYDVKM. With 7 bases removed from V and 3 bases from J, the gap between germline ends came to 12 bases. CDR3 in amino acids: CASNPGKPNEKLFF. CDR3 nucleotide sequence: TGTGCCAGCAATCCAGGGAAACCTAATGAAAAACTGTTTTTT.

This sequence joins TRBV3-1 (or the pseudogene TRBV3-2) and TRBJ2-3, with 8 bases matching TRBD2. Germline CDR1 reads LGHDT; CDR2 reads YNNKEL (reference sequence). This CDR3 region has 16 residues. V trimming: 4 bases; J trimming: 0 bases; junction bases outside the gene matches: 6. The DNA of the CDR3 is TGTGCCAGCAGCCTCGGAGCGGGGGTCAGCACAGATACGCAGTATTTT. It is translated as CASSLGAGVSTDTQYF.

With regard to this clone: Other DNA sequences in this sample translate to the same CDR3. The CDR3 is CASSLSQGNYGYTF. CDR3 nucleotides: TGCGCCAGCAGCTTGTCCCAGGGAAACTATGGCTACACCTTC. The chain has TRBV5-1 and TRBJ1-2, with D perhaps TRBD1 (5 bases). Trimming shortened V by 1 base and J by 2 bases, and 9 bases separated the two germline ends. This CDR3 has 14 amino acids. Germline V gene data show CDR1 as SGHRS and CDR2 as YFSETQ. Full variable domain (remainder filled in from reference TRBV5-1 and TRBJ1-2): KAGVTQTPRYLIKTRGQQVTLSCSPISGHRSVSWYQQTPGQGLQFLFEYFSETQRNKGNFPGRFSGRQFSNSRSEMNVSTLELGDSALYLCASSLSQGNYGYTFGSGTRLTVV.

The chain employs TRBV6-2 or TRBV6-3 and TRBJ2-7, with 12 bases fitting TRBD2. Germline loops: CDR1 MNHEY, CDR2 SVGEGT. This CDR3 spans 17 amino acids. V gave up 2 bases and J gave up 4 bases; unmatched junction bases: 9. The CDR3 DNA reads TGTGCCAGCAGTTACCAGCCACCGGGACTAGCGGGTTACGAGCAGTACTTC. Translated, it gives CASSYQPPGLAGYEQYF.

This rearrangement joins TRBV18 to TRBJ2-7; 11 bases are shared with TRBD1. The CDR3 runs to 15 residues. Trimming removed 2 bases from V and 1 base from J; junction bases left unmatched: 1. Germline V CDR1 and CDR2: KGHSH, LQKENI. Written as DNA, the CDR3 is TGTGCCAGCTCACCAGGACAGGGGGCGTCCTACGAGCAGTACTTC. This translates into CASSPGQGASYEQYF.

The chain joins TRBV6-5 to TRBJ1-5; TRBD1 matches 7 bases. In germline, CDR1 is MNHEY, CDR2 SVGAGI. V lost 6 bases and J lost 7; bases outside the gene matches: 9. This CDR3 spans 14 amino acids. CDR3 protein: CASSLEQGNQPQHF. Here the CDR3 DNA reads TGTGCCAGCAGCCTAGAACAGGGGAACCAGCCCCAGCATTTT.